These 22 T cell receptor beta chains share one sample of origin, sequenced in a study of blood T cell repertoires in COVID-19. Only in-frame clones appear in the TCRdb table, and some are missing; sequencing was by immunoSEQ multiplex PCR. The profile shows just over 300,000 clones, approximately 90% of them singletons. The sample comprised PBMCs or T cells enriched from blood (not recorded which). The receptors derive from a woman aged 40 to 55 who had recovered from COVID-19.

The rearrangement joins TRBV5-1 to TRBJ2-7; D uncertain. Germline lookup yields CDR1 SGHRS and CDR2 YFSETQ. With 0 bases removed from V and 0 bases from J, the gap between germline ends came to 10 bases. The CDR3 spans 15 residues. CDR3: CASSLDHISSYEQYF. The CDR3 nucleotides are TGCGCCAGCAGCTTGGATCACATAAGCTCCTACGAGCAGTACTTC. The whole variable domain, remainder taken from reference TRBV5-1 and TRBJ2-7, is KAGVTQTPRYLIKTRGQQVTLSCSPISGHRSVSWYQQTPGQGLQFLFEYFSETQRNKGNFPGRFSGRQFSNSRSEMNVSTLELGDSALYLCASSLDHISSYEQYFGPGTRLTVT.

The chain carries TRBV7-2 and TRBJ1-5; 9 nucleotides line up with TRBD1. The germline V gene has CDR1 SGHTA and CDR2 FQGNSA. V lost 2 bases to trimming and J lost 5 bases; unmatched junction nucleotides: 7. The CDR3 has 16 amino acids. The CDR3 loop is CASSLNRGLRDQPQHF. DNA for the CDR3: TGTGCCAGCAGCTTAAACAGGGGGCTACGTGATCAGCCCCAGCATTTT.

This clone occurred a few times. V and J are TRBV27 and TRBJ2-3, with no clear D. Trimming took 3 bases from V and 0 from J, leaving 4 bases between them. Germline V lookup: CDR1 MNHEY, CDR2 SMNVEV (reference sequence). CDR3 length equals 13 residues. The DNA for the CDR3 is TGTGCCAGCAGTTTCTCTAGCACAGATACGCAGTATTTT. This sequence encodes CASSFSSTDTQYF.

This rearrangement joins TRBV28 to TRBJ1-2, with 9 bases aligning to TRBD1. The V and J ends lost 6 bases and 0 bases, in that order; junction bases with no gene match: 2. Germline values: CDR1 MDHEN, CDR2 SYDVKM. The length of the CDR3 is 14 residues. CDR3 sequence: CASRTGGSNYGYTF. DNA of the CDR3: TGTGCCAGCAGGACAGGGGGTTCTAACTATGGCTACACCTTC.

V is TRBV11-3 and J is TRBJ1-2; D remains ambiguous. There are 14 residues in the CDR3. The germline V gene has CDR1 SGHNT and CDR2 YENEEA. Trimming left V 3 bases short and J 2 bases short, with 10 bases between. Here the CDR3 DNA reads TGTGCCAGCAGCTTTGGTCCAGCGAACTATGGCTACACCTTC. Translation: CASSFGPANYGYTF.

V and J are TRBV2 and TRBJ2-5; maybe TRBD1 (5 bases). This CDR3 contains 15 residues. Trimming removed 4 bases at V and 0 bases at J, with 12 bases between. CDR1 and CDR2 (germline): SNHLY, FYNNEI. The CDR3 is CASSGTMGYQETQYF. Here the CDR3 DNA reads TGTGCCAGCAGTGGGACAATGGGGTACCAAGAGACCCAGTACTTC.

A single count supports this clone. The rearrangement uses TRBV29-1 and TRBJ2-1, with 12 positions matching TRBD2. Trimming removed 2 bases from V and 8 bases from J; junction bases left unmatched: 13. The CDR3 totals 17 residues. Germline V CDR1 and CDR2: SQVTM, ANQGSEA. The CDR3 here is CSVEFAASGRVFDEQFF. In nucleotides, the CDR3 is TGCAGCGTTGAATTTGCGGCTAGCGGGAGGGTATTTGATGAGCAGTTCTTC.

The chain combines TRBV7-8 with TRBJ2-3, with D possibly TRBD1 on 6 matching bases. The CDR3 spans 13 residues. Per the germline V gene, CDR1 is SGHVS and CDR2 is FQNEAQ. Trimming took off 4 bases at V and 3 bases at J, with 8 bases between the two ends. Here the CDR3 reads CASSSTGTDTQYF. The CDR3 DNA reads as TGTGCCAGCAGCTCTACAGGGACAGATACGCAGTATTTT.

The chain links TRBV5-1 to TRBJ2-5, with D perhaps matching TRBD2 (6 bases). CDR1 and CDR2 (germline): SGHRS, YFSETQ. Trimming took 0 bases from V and 7 from J, leaving 7 bases between them. This CDR3 has 12 residues. The CDR3 DNA reads as TGCGCCAGCAGCTTGGAGGGAGGGACCCAGTACTTC. This gives the protein CASSLEGGTQYF. Full variable domain (outside the CDR3, taken from reference TRBV5-1 and TRBJ2-5): KAGVTQTPRYLIKTRGQQVTLSCSPISGHRSVSWYQQTPGQGLQFLFEYFSETQRNKGNFPGRFSGRQFSNSRSEMNVSTLELGDSALYLCASSLEGGTQYFGPGTRLLVL.

In this sample, this clone turned up once. The chain combines TRBV2 with TRBJ1-3; D uncertain. This CDR3 has 13 residues. Germline values: CDR1 SNHLY, CDR2 FYNNEI. The ends were cut back, 7 bases at V and 0 bases at J, with 7 bases in the middle. CDR3 DNA sequence: TGTGCCAGCAATCAGTACTCTGGAAACACCATATATTTT. Protein sequence: CASNQYSGNTIYF.

The rearrangement links TRBV6-5 to TRBJ2-7; possibly TRBD1 for D (6 bases). Germline V CDR1 and CDR2: MNHEY, SVGAGI. This CDR3 has 13 residues. Trimming removed 6 bases at V and 0 bases at J, with 9 bases between. CDR3 loop: CASRETGSYEQYF. The CDR3 nucleotides are TGTGCCAGCAGGGAGACAGGCTCCTACGAGCAGTACTTC.

The rearrangement links TRBV9 to TRBJ1-2, with 8 bases that match TRBD1. The V gene's germline CDR1 is SGDLS and CDR2 YYNGEE. This CDR3 region has 15 residues. After removal of 0 bases from V and 3 bases from J, the junction contained 4 bases not matched to a gene. Written as DNA, the CDR3 is TGTGCCAGCAGCGTAGCGGCAGGGGGCGACTATGGCTACACCTTC. Translated, it gives CASSVAAGGDYGYTF.

The CDR3 nucleotides read TGTGCCAGCAGTTTGGGACTAGCGGGCTACGAGCAGTACTTC. Translation gives CASSLGLAGYEQYF. The chain is built from TRBV27 and TRBJ2-7, with 12 bases that match TRBD2. The V gene's germline CDR1 is MNHEY and CDR2 SMNVEV (reference sequence). The CDR3 loop spans 14 amino acids. After removal of 3 bases from V and 3 bases from J, the junction contained 0 bases not matched to a gene.

The chain links TRBV9 to TRBJ2-7; a weak D match, TRBD2 (5 bases). V lost 0 bases, J lost 0 bases, and 19 bases lay in between. Germline CDR1 SGDLS, CDR2 YYNGEE. The CDR3 is 18 residues long. CDR3 nucleotides: TGTGCCAGCAGCGTAGATTTATGGGTTAGCGCGCACTCCTACGAGCAGTACTTC. It translates to CASSVDLWVSAHSYEQYF.

The genes are TRBV29-1 and TRBJ1-1; no reliable D call. This CDR3 spans 14 amino acids. Trimming left V 5 bases short and J 6 bases short, with 19 bases between. Germline V gene sequence: CDR1 SQVTM, CDR2 ANQGSEA. The DNA for the CDR3 is TGCAGCGTTTTAAAGGGAGGAAGGGTATCTGAAGCTTTCTTT. Translated: CSVLKGGRVSEAFF.

The rearrangement links TRBV10-2 to TRBJ2-6, with 7 nucleotides matching TRBD1. Germline loops: CDR1 WSHSY, CDR2 SAAADI. V dropped 7 bases and J dropped 0; count of bases not matched to a gene: 12. The CDR3 spans 18 residues. The CDR3 nucleotides are TGCGCCAGCACGGATTTTACAGGGGCTATCTCTGGGGCCAACGTCCTGACTTTC. Protein sequence: CASTDFTGAISGANVLTF.

The chain combines TRBV23-1 with TRBJ2-1, with a possible D match to TRBD1 (5 bases). TRBV23-1 is designated an ORF whose function remains uncertain. The CDR3 has 15 residues. V was clipped by 2 bases and J by 4 bases, with 12 bases between them. Here the CDR3 DNA reads TGCGCCAGCAGTCAAACGGACCGACAGTACAATGAGCAGTTCTTC. Translated, it gives CASSQTDRQYNEQFF.

V is TRBV7-3 and J is TRBJ1-1, with D maybe TRBD1 (5 bases). Trimming cost V 9 bases and J 5 bases, with 16 bases left between them. CDR3 size: 13 residues. The germline V gene has CDR1 SGHTA and CDR2 FQGTGA. In nucleotides, the CDR3 is TGTGCCAGTCTCTTCGGGGGTTGGACTGAAGCTTTCTTT. Amino acids: CASLFGGWTEAFF.

The chain is built from TRBV28 and TRBJ1-3; 7 bases fit TRBD1. Germline V gives CDR1 MDHEN, CDR2 SYDVKM. This CDR3 has 14 amino acids. J lost 4 bases, V lost 4 bases, and 4 bases had no gene match. CDR3 sequence: CASSSPGQGNTIYF. The CDR3 bases are TGTGCCAGCAGTTCACCGGGACAGGGAAACACCATATATTTT.

This chain links TRBV11-3 with TRBJ2-1; perhaps TRBD2 as D (6 bases). The V gene's germline CDR1 is SGHNT and CDR2 YENEEA. Trimming pared 0 bases from V and 5 bases from J, leaving 11 bases between. This CDR3 region has 15 residues. This chain's CDR3 is CASSLDEGGDNEQFF. CDR3 sequence (DNA): TGTGCCAGCAGCTTAGATGAGGGCGGGGACAATGAGCAGTTCTTC. The variable domain in full, with the rest retrieved from reference TRBV11-3 and TRBJ2-1, is EAGVVQSPRYKIIEKKQPVAFWCNPISGHNTLYWYLQNLGQGPELLIRYENEEAVDDSQLPKDRFSAERLKGVDSTLKIQPAELGDSAVYLCASSLDEGGDNEQFFGPGTRLTVL.

The rearrangement links TRBV19 to TRBJ2-3, with TRBD1 as a possible D gene (7 bases). Germline V gene sequence: CDR1 LNHDA, CDR2 SQIVND (reference sequence). V lost 6 bases to trimming and J lost 2 bases, with 18 bases between them. The CDR3 length is 16 residues. The CDR3 coding sequence is TGTGCCAGTAGCAACCTCCAGGGGGGACTCACAGATACGCAGTATTTT. Its translation: CASSNLQGGLTDTQYF.

The table lists this clone with a count of one. The chain is built from TRBV9 and TRBJ1-3; no definite D call. Germline V lookup: CDR1 SGDLS, CDR2 YYNGEE. The V and J ends lost 2 bases and 5 bases respectively, with 20 bases between them. The CDR3 covers 17 residues. The CDR3 protein is CASSVSTAGDGRNTIYF. The DNA for the CDR3 is TGTGCCAGCAGCGTTAGTACCGCGGGTGACGGGAGAAACACCATATATTTT.